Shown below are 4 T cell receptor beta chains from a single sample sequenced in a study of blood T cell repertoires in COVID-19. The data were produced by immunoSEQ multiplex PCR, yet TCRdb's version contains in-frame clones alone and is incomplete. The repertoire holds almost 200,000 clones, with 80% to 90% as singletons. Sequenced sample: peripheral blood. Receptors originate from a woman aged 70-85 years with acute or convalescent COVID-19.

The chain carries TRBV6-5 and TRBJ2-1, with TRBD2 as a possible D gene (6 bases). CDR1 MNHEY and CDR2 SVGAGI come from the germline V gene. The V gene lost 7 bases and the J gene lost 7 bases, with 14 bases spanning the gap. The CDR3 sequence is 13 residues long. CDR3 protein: CASTGGLENEQFF. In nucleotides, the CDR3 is TGTGCCAGCACTGGGGGACTTGAGAATGAGCAGTTCTTC.

The CDR3 here is CASSPMTGTAYEQYF. The CDR3, as DNA: TGTGCCAGCAGTCCAATGACCGGGACAGCCTACGAGCAGTACTTC. The genes are TRBV27 and TRBJ2-7, with TRBD1 matching over 7 bases. The germline CDR1 and CDR2 sequences are MNHEY and SMNVEV (reference sequence). The CDR3 is made up of 15 amino acids. J gave up 2 bases and V 5 bases, and 9 bases lay outside the gene matches.

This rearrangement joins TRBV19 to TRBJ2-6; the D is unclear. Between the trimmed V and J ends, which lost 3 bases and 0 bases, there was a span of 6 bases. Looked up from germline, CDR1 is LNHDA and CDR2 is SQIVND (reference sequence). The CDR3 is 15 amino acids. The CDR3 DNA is TGTGCCAGTAGTATGGCATTCTCTGGGGCCAACGTCCTGACTTTC. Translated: CASSMAFSGANVLTF.

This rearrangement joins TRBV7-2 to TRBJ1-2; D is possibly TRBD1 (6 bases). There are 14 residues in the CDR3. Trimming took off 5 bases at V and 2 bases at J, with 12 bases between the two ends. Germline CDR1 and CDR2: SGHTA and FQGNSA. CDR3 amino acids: CASSPIRGNYGYTF. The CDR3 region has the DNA TGTGCCAGCAGCCCCATCAGGGGAAACTATGGCTACACCTTC.